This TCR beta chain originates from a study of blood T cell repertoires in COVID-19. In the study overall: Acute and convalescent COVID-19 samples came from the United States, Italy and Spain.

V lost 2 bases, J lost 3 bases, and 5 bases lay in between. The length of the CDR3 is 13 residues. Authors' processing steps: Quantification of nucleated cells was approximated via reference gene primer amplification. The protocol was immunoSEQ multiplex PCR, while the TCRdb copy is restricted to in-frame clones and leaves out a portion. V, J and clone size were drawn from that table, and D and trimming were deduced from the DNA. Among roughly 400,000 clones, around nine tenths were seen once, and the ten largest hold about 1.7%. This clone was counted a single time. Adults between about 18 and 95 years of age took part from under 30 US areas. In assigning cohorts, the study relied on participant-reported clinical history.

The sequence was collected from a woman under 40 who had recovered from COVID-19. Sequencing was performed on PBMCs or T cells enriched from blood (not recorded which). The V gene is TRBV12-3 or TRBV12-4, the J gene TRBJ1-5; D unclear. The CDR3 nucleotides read TGTGCCAGCAGTTTATACATCAATCAGCCCCAGCATTTT. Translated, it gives CASSLYINQPQHF.